This passage covers 15 T cell receptor beta chains from one sample sequenced in a study of blood T cell repertoires in COVID-19. Assay: immunoSEQ multiplex PCR; the TCRdb copy retains only in-frame clones and omits some. The table records 150,000 to 200,000 clones, around 76% of them present only once. The specimen was PBMCs or T cells enriched from blood (not recorded which). These TCRs come from a woman between 50 and 59 years old with acute COVID-19.

The chain carries TRBV24-1 and TRBJ2-3, with 8 positions matching TRBD2. The CDR3 is 17 residues long. The V gene end was trimmed by 4 bases and the J gene end by 5 bases; junction bases not matched to a gene: 13. Germline CDR1 is KGHDR and CDR2 is SFDVKD. This CDR3 reads CATSDRIGGASKDTQYF. For the CDR3, the DNA is TGTGCCACCAGTGACAGAATCGGGGGGGCGTCAAAAGATACGCAGTATTTT.

The CDR3 reads CASSAGTSSTGELFF. In DNA form, the CDR3 reads TGTGCCAGCAGCGCCGGGACTAGCTCCACCGGGGAGCTGTTTTTT. The rearrangement links TRBV9 to TRBJ2-2, with 9 positions matching TRBD2. Germline values: CDR1 SGDLS, CDR2 YYNGEE. V trimming: 3 bases; J trimming: 4 bases; junction bases outside the gene matches: 4. The CDR3 contains 15 residues. The full variable domain, with the rest looked up from reference TRBV9 and TRBJ2-2, is DSGVTQTPKHLITATGQRVTLRCSPRSGDLSVYWYQQSLDQGLQFLIQYYNGEERAKGNILERFSAQQFPDLHSELNLSSLELGDSALYFCASSAGTSSTGELFFGEGSRLTVL.

The gene calls are TRBV18 and TRBJ2-3; D perhaps matches TRBD2 (7 bases). V lost 6 bases to trimming and J lost 2 bases, with 18 bases between them. This CDR3 has 16 amino acids. Germline V gives CDR1 KGHSH, CDR2 LQKENI. DNA for the CDR3: TGTGCCAGCTCCGGGGGGCCTGTGGGAACCACAGATACGCAGTATTTT. Its protein product is CASSGGPVGTTDTQYF.

This clone appeared a few times. The genes are TRBV5-6 and TRBJ2-1; 12 bases match TRBD2. CDR1 and CDR2 from the germline V gene are SGHDT and YYEEEE. This CDR3 has 15 residues. Germline trimming cut 4 bases from V and 2 bases from J; bases unmatched to any gene: 1. In DNA form, the CDR3 reads TGTGCCAGCAGCCGGACTAGCGGGGCCTACAATGAGCAGTTCTTC. Protein sequence: CASSRTSGAYNEQFF.

The chain joins TRBV19 to TRBJ1-2; no clear D gene. Germline CDR1 is LNHDA and CDR2 is SQIVND (reference sequence). Trimming removed 2 bases from V and 0 bases from J, with 13 bases in between. The CDR3 has 16 residues. The CDR3 bases are TGTGCCAGTAGTATAAGGCGGGGAGTAGCTAACTATGGCTACACCTTC. It specifies CASSIRRGVANYGYTF.

Only one count was recorded for this clone. V gene TRBV6-2 or TRBV6-3 combines with J gene TRBJ1-3; 11 positions match TRBD1. CDR1 is MNHEY, CDR2 SVGEGT, per germline. J was trimmed by 3 bases and V by 4 bases; bases with no gene match: 5. This CDR3 is 16 amino acids long. As DNA, the CDR3 is TGTGCCAGCAGTTCCGGACAGGGGGCTGGTGGAAACACCATATATTTT. The encoded protein is CASSSGQGAGGNTIYF.

V gene TRBV19 combines with J gene TRBJ1-1; D perhaps matches TRBD1 (5 bases). The CDR3 spans 14 residues. The V gene lost 5 bases and the J gene lost 5 bases, with 15 bases spanning the gap. Germline V gives CDR1 LNHDA, CDR2 SQIVND (reference sequence). CDR3 coding DNA: TGTGCCAGTAGTCCGGACAACCCGTGGACTGAAGCTTTCTTT. Its protein product is CASSPDNPWTEAFF.

The CDR3 DNA is TGTGCCAGCAGCTTGGGACTGGGACAGGGTAGCTATGAGCAGTTCTTC. This encodes CASSLGLGQGSYEQFF. The chain couples TRBV7-2 to TRBJ2-1, with 9 bases lining up with TRBD1. In germline, CDR1 is SGHTA, CDR2 FQGNSA. V trimming: 3 bases; J trimming: 8 bases; junction bases outside the gene matches: 11. The CDR3 is 16 amino acids.

The chain uses TRBV6-5 and TRBJ2-5; 9 bases fit TRBD2. Germline CDR1 reads MNHEY; CDR2 reads SVGAGI. Trimming cost V 4 bases and J 3 bases; bases outside gene matches: 9. CDR3 length: 16 residues. The CDR3 loop reads CASSSKRGDGEETQYF. CDR3 DNA sequence: TGTGCCAGCAGTTCCAAGCGGGGGGATGGGGAAGAGACCCAGTACTTC.

The V gene is TRBV19, the J gene TRBJ2-1, with 10 positions matching TRBD2. This CDR3 has 16 amino acids. Trimming removed 4 bases from V and 9 bases from J; junction bases left unmatched: 12. Germline CDR1 reads LNHDA; CDR2 reads SQIVND (reference sequence). The CDR3 loop is CASSRTGGTSDLEQFF. In nucleotides, the CDR3 is TGTGCCAGTAGTAGGACAGGCGGGACTAGCGACCTTGAGCAGTTCTTC. Full variable domain (outside the CDR3, taken from reference TRBV19 and TRBJ2-1): DGGITQSPKYLFRKEGQNVTLSCEQNLNHDAMYWYRQDPGQGLRLIYYSQIVNDFQKGDIAEGYSVSREKKESFPLTVTSAQKNPTAFYLCASSRTGGTSDLEQFFGPGTRLTVL.

J is TRBJ1-2 and V is TRBV27, with 7 bases that match TRBD1. Trimming at V came to 2 bases and at J to 4 bases, leaving 7 bases not matched to a gene. The CDR3 sequence is 15 residues long. Germline V gene data show CDR1 as MNHEY and CDR2 as SMNVEV (reference sequence). CDR3 sequence (DNA): TGTGCCAGCAGTTTACGAGGGGGCGCGACCTATGGCTACACCTTC. Its protein product is CASSLRGGATYGYTF.

This clone was detected a few times. This chain connects TRBV10-1 to TRBJ1-6, with unresolved D. The V end was cut by 5 bases, the J end by 7 bases, with 9 bases between. Germline V gene lookup returns CDR1 WNHNN and CDR2 SYGVQD (reference sequence). The CDR3 consists of 13 residues. The CDR3 spells CASSLTGNSPLHF. CDR3 coding DNA: TGCGCCAGCAGTTTAACCGGGAATTCACCCCTCCACTTT.

Only a few counts were recorded for this clone. The chain couples TRBV4-1 to TRBJ2-3, with D hard to call. The V and J ends lost 0 bases and 4 bases respectively, with 11 bases between them. The CDR3 sequence is 15 residues long. Germline CDR1 is MGHRA and CDR2 is YSYEKL. The CDR3 loop reads CASSQDRYYSDTQYF. CDR3 nucleotide sequence: TGCGCCAGCAGCCAAGATAGGTACTATTCAGATACGCAGTATTTT.

The genes are TRBV7-2 and TRBJ2-1, with 8 bases that match TRBD2. The J segment lost 4 bases and the V segment lost 2 bases, leaving 4 bases of the junction unmatched. The CDR3 has 15 amino acids. The germline gives CDR1 SGHTA, CDR2 FQGNSA. In DNA form, the CDR3 reads TGTGCCAGCAGCTTATCCCGGGGGGGATACAATGAGCAGTTCTTC. Its protein product is CASSLSRGGYNEQFF.

This chain links TRBV30 with TRBJ1-1; D is unclear. The germline CDR1 and CDR2 sequences are GTSNPN and SVGIG (reference sequence). The CDR3 loop spans 14 amino acids. Trimming shortened V by 0 bases and J by 5 bases, and 13 bases separated the two germline ends. CDR3 in amino acids: CAWSVQRETTEAFF. In nucleotides, the CDR3 is TGTGCCTGGAGTGTACAACGGGAAACAACTGAAGCTTTCTTT.